This T cell receptor (beta chain) was captured by sequencing in a study of OX40 agonist ivuxolimab in advanced cancers. Germline V gene lookup returns CDR1 SGHRS and CDR2 YFSETQ. The J segment lost 2 bases and the V segment lost 5 bases, leaving 14 bases of the junction unmatched. The length of the CDR3 is 17 residues. Study-wide results and caveats: Among some nonresponders, normalized T-cell clonal expansion was also low.

The protocol was immunoSEQ multiplex PCR, while the TCRdb copy is restricted to in-frame clones and leaves out a portion. The sample shows about 90,000 clones, over 80% of them seen only once. In the case of this clone: The antigen remains unidentified.

This clonotype was obtained from an adult with an advanced solid tumor such as melanoma, head and neck, liver or kidney cancer. This rearrangement joins TRBV5-1 to TRBJ2-7; 9 positions match TRBD1. Sequenced here: CD4+ or CD8+ T cells sorted from blood, sampled in a trial of the OX40 agonist ivuxolimab. The CDR3 loop reads CASRLNTGTGITYEQYF. In DNA form, the CDR3 reads TGCGCCAGCAGATTAAATACCGGGACAGGGATCACCTACGAGCAGTACTTC.